One and the same sample provided the 29 T cell receptor beta chains below, sequenced in a study of T cell repertoires in cytomegalovirus infection. TCRdb analysed the reads with MiXCR anew, one entry per CDR3 protein. The sample gives around 530,000 distinct CDR3 sequences, less than 30% of which show up once; roughly 13% is in the top ten. Sequenced material: PBMCs. Receptors were obtained from a human donor in good health (CMV status not recorded). Some clones in this sample may be carry-over from other donors' samples.

The V call is TRBV7-9, the J call TRBJ2-5, with D tentatively TRBD2 (5 bases). The CDR3 is 16 residues long. Germline V gives CDR1 SEHNR, CDR2 FQNEAQ (reference sequence). The V and J ends lost 4 bases and 1 base respectively, with 16 bases between them. The CDR3 DNA follows: TGTGCCAGCAGCTCCTTCCGGGGTGGGTTCCAAGAGACCCAGTACTTC. Translating gives CASSSFRGGFQETQYF.

The chain couples TRBV12-3 or TRBV12-4 to TRBJ2-2, with TRBD2 as a possible D gene (6 bases). The CDR3 is made up of 17 amino acids. Trimming took 1 base from V and 5 from J, leaving 17 bases between them. CDR3 DNA: TGTGCCAGCAGTTTAGTGATCGGTAGCGGAGTGACCGGGGAGCTGTTTTTT. It encodes CASSLVIGSGVTGELFF.

This clonotype was counted at least ten times. V is TRBV7-2 and J is TRBJ1-2; the D gene is possibly TRBD1 (5 bases). This CDR3 contains 14 residues. V lost 2 bases and J lost 1, with 8 bases in between. Germline lookup yields CDR1 SGHTA and CDR2 FQGNSA. CDR3 sequence reads: CASSLRGINYGYTF. The DNA for the CDR3 is TGTGCCAGCAGCTTAAGGGGTATTAACTATGGCTACACCTTC.

The sample holds a few counts of this clonotype. The chain couples TRBV7-6 to TRBJ2-5; D is ambiguous. Trimming left V 5 bases short and J 1 base short, with 14 bases between. Germline V CDR1 and CDR2: SGHVS, FNYEAQ. This CDR3 comprises 15 residues. This CDR3 reads CASSPTARFQETQYF. CDR3 DNA: TGTGCCAGCAGCCCAACTGCGCGGTTCCAAGAGACCCAGTACTTC.

This clonotype showed up many times. This chain uses TRBV7-2 with TRBJ2-3, with D uncertain. The CDR3 sequence is 13 residues long. V lost 7 bases and J 5 bases, leaving 13 bases between the germline ends. Germline CDR1 reads SGHTA; CDR2 reads FQGNSA. The CDR3 bases are TGTGCCAGCACCCTCTACGGCGTAGATACGCAGTATTTT. Translating gives CASTLYGVDTQYF.

The chain carries TRBV18 and TRBJ2-5; a possible D gene is TRBD2 (6 bases). CDR1 is KGHSH and CDR2 is LQKENI in the germline V gene. CDR3 length: 14 residues. The ends were cut back, 0 bases at V and 4 bases at J, with 9 bases in the middle. The CDR3 region is CASSPPSGLETQYF. The CDR3 coding sequence is TGTGCCAGCTCACCACCGTCGGGACTAGAGACCCAGTACTTC.

The rearrangement uses TRBV24-1 and TRBJ1-2; 9 bases are a match to TRBD1. Germline CDR1 and CDR2: KGHDR and SFDVKD. V lost 3 bases and J lost 4; bases outside the gene matches: 5. CDR3 length equals 15 residues. Here the CDR3 reads CATSDTGQGTYGYTF. The CDR3 DNA reads as TGTGCCACCAGTGATACCGGACAGGGGACCTATGGCTACACCTTC.

This clonotype appeared a few times. The gene calls are TRBV6-2 or TRBV6-3 and TRBJ2-1; 7 bases agree with TRBD2. The CDR3 is 13 residues long. CDR1 and CDR2 (germline): MNHEY, SVGEGT. J lost 5 bases, V lost 8 bases, and 6 bases had no gene match. The CDR3 spells CASARLADNEQFF. The DNA for the CDR3 is TGTGCCAGCGCACGACTAGCAGACAATGAGCAGTTCTTC.

The V and J genes are TRBV6-2 or TRBV6-3 and TRBJ2-3; 8 bases agree with TRBD2. After removal of 5 bases from V and 4 bases from J, the junction contained 11 bases not matched to a gene. This CDR3 region has 16 residues. Germline CDR1 MNHEY, CDR2 SVGEGT. The CDR3 protein is CASSPSGLVMADTQYF. CDR3 nucleotide sequence: TGTGCCAGCAGTCCCTCGGGACTAGTAATGGCAGATACGCAGTATTTT.

This clonotype was detected only a few times. The gene calls are TRBV7-2 and TRBJ2-2, with D tentatively TRBD1 (6 bases). Trimming cost V 3 bases and J 4 bases, with 9 bases left between them. Germline lookup yields CDR1 SGHTA and CDR2 FQGNSA. The CDR3 covers 14 residues. The CDR3 loop reads CASSLGHFTGELFF. The CDR3 coding sequence is TGTGCCAGCAGCTTGGGACACTTCACCGGGGAGCTGTTTTTT. The whole variable domain, remainder taken from reference TRBV7-2 and TRBJ2-2, is GAGVSQSPSNKVTEKGKDVELRCDPISGHTALYWYRQSLGQGLEFLIYFQGNSAPDKSGLPSDRFSAERTGGSVSTLTIQRTQQEDSAVYLCASSLGHFTGELFFGEGSRLTVL.

V usage is TRBV6-2 or TRBV6-3 and J usage is TRBJ2-4; no reliable D call. Trimming took off 0 bases at V and 1 base at J, with 16 bases between the two ends. From germline, CDR1 is MNHEY and CDR2 SVGEGT. The CDR3 is 18 amino acids. The CDR3 loop reads CASSYSRALDSAKNIQYF. The CDR3 DNA reads as TGTGCCAGCAGTTACTCCCGAGCCTTGGATTCGGCCAAAAACATTCAGTACTTC.

This clonotype was seen ten or more times. CDR3 nucleotide sequence: TGTGCCAGCAGTTTCAGGGGTGACACCGGGGAGCTGTTTTTT. Translating it yields CASSFRGDTGELFF. The V and J genes are TRBV12-3 or TRBV12-4 and TRBJ2-2; a possible D gene is TRBD1 (6 bases). V lost 3 bases to trimming and J lost 3 bases, with 8 bases between them. The length of the CDR3 is 14 residues.

V gene TRBV10-3 combines with J gene TRBJ2-1; TRBD2 agrees at 9 bases. The CDR3 length is 13 residues. Germline V gene sequence: CDR1 ENHRY, CDR2 SYGVKD. After removal of 4 bases from V and 8 bases from J, the junction contained 3 bases not matched to a gene. CDR3 DNA sequence: TGTGCCATCAGTGGATTAGCGGGAGATGAGCAGTTCTTC. Its translation is CAISGLAGDEQFF.

The chain couples TRBV5-5 to TRBJ2-7, with D perhaps matching TRBD2 (6 bases). Trimming took off 4 bases at V and 6 bases at J, with 11 bases between the two ends. CDR1 SGHKS and CDR2 YYEKEE come from the germline V gene (reference sequence). The CDR3 spans 12 residues. CDR3 loop: CASSRAGREQYV. Here the CDR3 DNA reads TGTGCCAGCAGCCGGGCGGGGCGCGAGCAGTACGTC.

The chain employs TRBV9 and TRBJ1-1; D gene ambiguous. The CDR3 runs to 16 residues. V lost 0 bases and J 0 bases, leaving 12 bases between the germline ends. Germline V lookup: CDR1 SGDLS, CDR2 YYNGEE. The CDR3 protein is CASSVVFWDMNTEAFF. DNA of the CDR3: TGTGCCAGCAGCGTAGTTTTTTGGGATATGAACACTGAAGCTTTCTTT.

The V call is TRBV29-1, the J call TRBJ2-5, with TRBD2 as a possible D gene (6 bases). The germline gives CDR1 SQVTM, CDR2 ANQGSEA. The CDR3 length is 11 residues. Trimming took 8 bases from V and 5 from J, leaving 12 bases between them. Written as DNA, the CDR3 is TGCAGCTCCGGGGGATCGGAGACCCAGTACTTC. Translation: CSSGGSETQYF.

The V gene is TRBV6-1, the J gene TRBJ2-2, with D maybe TRBD1 (6 bases). This CDR3 is 15 amino acids long. The V gene's germline CDR1 is MNHNS and CDR2 SASEGT. Between the trimmed V and J ends, which lost 3 bases and 5 bases, there was a span of 13 bases. As DNA, the CDR3 is TGTGCCAGCAGTGATCTGCAGGGGACGACCGGGGAGCTGTTTTTT. Amino acid sequence: CASSDLQGTTGELFF.

In this sample, this clonotype turned up a few times. V is TRBV28 and J is TRBJ1-5, with D possibly being TRBD1 (5 bases). Trimming cost V 1 base and J 1 base, with 14 bases left between them. The CDR3 covers 17 residues. Germline loops: CDR1 MDHEN, CDR2 SYDVKM. In nucleotides, the CDR3 is TGTGCCAGCAGTTTATTAGTGGGGCAGACCAGCAATCAGCCCCAGCATTTT. Its translation is CASSLLVGQTSNQPQHF.

This clonotype has at least ten counts. The chain uses TRBV27 and TRBJ2-1, with TRBD1 identical over 8 bases. This CDR3 has 13 amino acids. Germline V lookup: CDR1 MNHEY, CDR2 SMNVEV (reference sequence). Trimming removed 10 bases from V and 7 bases from J; junction bases left unmatched: 9. Here the CDR3 DNA reads TGTGCCACTCGGACAGGGTGGGCGAATGAGCAGTTCTTC. The encoded protein is CATRTGWANEQFF.

J is TRBJ2-7 and V is TRBV20-1, with 10 bases fitting TRBD2. V lost 0 bases, J lost 5 bases, and 10 bases stayed unmatched. This CDR3 region has 16 residues. Germline V gene lookup returns CDR1 DFQATT and CDR2 SNEGSKA (reference sequence). The CDR3 is CSARDRRAGGLNEQYF. CDR3 coding DNA: TGCAGTGCTAGAGATCGCCGAGCGGGAGGGCTGAACGAGCAGTACTTC.

This clonotype was detected a few times. The chain couples TRBV28 to TRBJ2-7, with 9 nucleotides matching TRBD2. V lost 6 bases to trimming and J lost 2 bases; unmatched junction nucleotides: 8. The CDR3 consists of 15 residues. The germline gives CDR1 MDHEN, CDR2 SYDVKM. This CDR3 is CASSLGLASTYEQYF. Written as DNA, the CDR3 is TGTGCCAGCAGCCTAGGACTAGCGTCTACCTACGAGCAGTACTTC. The variable domain in full, with the rest retrieved from reference TRBV28 and TRBJ2-7, is DVKVTQSSRYLVKRTGEKVFLECVQDMDHENMFWYRQDPGLGLRLIYFSYDVKMKEKGDIPEGYSVSREKKERFSLILESASTNQTSMYLCASSLGLASTYEQYFGPGTRLTVT.

This clonotype turned up a few times. This chain links TRBV5-5 with TRBJ1-1, with D possibly being TRBD1 (5 bases). V was pared by 2 bases and J by 1 base, with 18 bases between. The CDR3 contains 17 residues. The germline V gene encodes CDR1 SGHKS and CDR2 YYEKEE (reference sequence). The CDR3 nucleotides read TGTGCCAGCAGCTTTTGGGCATCTGGGGGGACGAACACTGAAGCTTTCTTT. Translation gives CASSFWASGGTNTEAFF.

This clonotype was seen just once. The chain has TRBV5-4 and TRBJ2-2, with 8 bases that match TRBD2. There are 14 residues in the CDR3. The germline gives CDR1 SGHNT, CDR2 YYREEE (reference sequence). The V gene end was trimmed by 6 bases and the J gene end by 5 bases; junction bases not matched to a gene: 6. CDR3 amino acids: CASTSGSGTGELFF. The CDR3 DNA is TGTGCCAGCACCAGCGGGAGTGGAACCGGGGAGCTGTTTTTT.

The chain carries TRBV19 and TRBJ1-1; no reliable D call. The CDR3 runs to 13 residues. In germline, CDR1 is LNHDA, CDR2 SQIVND (reference sequence). Trimming removed 5 bases from V and 6 bases from J, with 13 bases in between. The CDR3 spells CASSPAMRAEAFF. In nucleotides, the CDR3 is TGTGCCAGTAGTCCGGCAATGAGAGCTGAAGCTTTCTTT. Full variable domain (outside the CDR3, taken from reference TRBV19 and TRBJ1-1): DGGITQSPKYLFRKEGQNVTLSCEQNLNHDAMYWYRQDPGQGLRLIYYSQIVNDFQKGDIAEGYSVSREKKESFPLTVTSAQKNPTAFYLCASSPAMRAEAFFGQGTRLTVV.

V is TRBV12-3 or TRBV12-4 and J is TRBJ2-7; a possible D gene is TRBD1 (6 bases). The CDR3 totals 13 residues. Trimming shortened V by 8 bases and J by 12 bases, and 23 bases separated the two germline ends. In DNA form, the CDR3 reads TGTGCCAGCCACCGGACAGCCGAGCGCCCCTTGTACTTC. Encoded protein: CASHRTAERPLYF.

The table lists this clonotype with many counts. The gene calls are TRBV7-2 and TRBJ2-1; 7 bases align to TRBD2. CDR3 length: 18 residues. J gave up 6 bases and V 4 bases, and 18 bases lay outside the gene matches. Germline CDR1 is SGHTA and CDR2 is FQGNSA. The CDR3 here is CASSSKAHDGRPTNEQFF. The DNA for the CDR3 is TGTGCCAGCAGCTCAAAGGCCCATGACGGGAGGCCGACCAATGAGCAGTTCTTC.

This clonotype occurred many times. The chain couples TRBV12-3 or TRBV12-4 to TRBJ1-4; TRBD1 aligns across 7 bases. CDR3 length: 14 amino acids. After removal of 6 bases from V and 7 bases from J, the junction contained 8 bases not matched to a gene. CDR3 protein: CASSTNRGSEKLFF. CDR3 bases: TGTGCCAGCAGCACTAACAGGGGAAGTGAAAAACTGTTTTTT.

The chain uses TRBV10-2 and TRBJ1-5; D is unresolved. Germline V gives CDR1 WSHSY, CDR2 SAAADI. This CDR3 is built from 13 residues. V was shortened by 8 bases and J by 7 bases, with 15 bases between the two germline ends. Here the CDR3 reads CASQARVGQPQHF. The CDR3 nucleotides are TGCGCCAGCCAGGCGAGGGTGGGCCAGCCCCAGCATTTT.

V gene TRBV25-1 combines with J gene TRBJ2-2; D is uncertain. Trimming pared 1 base from V and 6 bases from J, leaving 9 bases between. Germline V gene sequence: CDR1 MGHDK, CDR2 SYGVNS. The CDR3 length is 14 residues. Written as DNA, the CDR3 is TGTGCCAGCAGTGAATCCACAAAGTCCGGGGAGCTGTTTTTT. As protein: CASSESTKSGELFF.